A selection of T cell receptor beta chains follows, all from one sample in a study of CD8+ T cells in alopecia areata. Measured with immunoSEQ multiplex PCR; TCRdb has only the in-frame clones, and not every one. The table has around 160,000 clones, around three fifths seen once. The starting material was CD4+ T cells sorted from blood, obtained at week 24, from a patient treated with tofacitinib. The receptors were gathered from a human donor with alopecia areata. Both conserved end residues are part of each CDR3. The order of the fields is clone size, J gene, V gene, D gene, CDR3 DNA, CDR3 protein. A D gene is named only where the DNA matches it firmly. The size field is filled for only some rows; it gives once, few, many or a size class.

clone size: NA
J gene: TRBJ1-5
V gene: TRBV29-1
D gene: NA
CDR3 DNA: TGCAGCGTGATGACCGCGTCCCTGGGGCAGCCCCAGCATTTT
CDR3 protein: CSVMTASLGQPQHF

clone size: NA
J gene: TRBJ1-2
V gene: TRBV30
D gene: TRBD1
CDR3 DNA: TGTGCCTGGAGCTCCCCGGGACAGAAGAACTATGGCTACACCTTC
CDR3 protein: CAWSSPGQKNYGYTF

clone size: NA
J gene: TRBJ1-1
V gene: TRBV30
D gene: NA
CDR3 DNA: TGTGCCTGGAGACAGTACACTGAAGCTTTCTTT
CDR3 protein: CAWRQYTEAFF

clone size: NA
J gene: TRBJ2-5
V gene: TRBV5-1
D gene: TRBD1
CDR3 DNA: TGCGCCAGCAGCTTGGTTGCGACAGGGCCTATGGGAGAGACCCAGTACTTC
CDR3 protein: CASSLVATGPMGETQYF

clone size: NA
J gene: TRBJ2-3
V gene: TRBV29-1
D gene: NA
CDR3 DNA: TGCAGCGTCCGCCCATCAATCGGGGATACGCAGTATTTT
CDR3 protein: CSVRPSIGDTQYF

clone size: NA
J gene: TRBJ2-5
V gene: TRBV5-1
D gene: NA
CDR3 DNA: TGCGCCAGCAGGCTTGTCGGACAAGAGACCCAGTACTTC
CDR3 protein: CASRLVGQETQYF

clone size: NA
J gene: TRBJ2-7
V gene: TRBV18
D gene: NA
CDR3 DNA: TGTGCCAGCTCACCACGGGCTGACTACGAGCAGTACTTC
CDR3 protein: CASSPRADYEQYF

clone size: few
J gene: TRBJ2-1
V gene: TRBV19
D gene: TRBD2
CDR3 DNA: TGTGCCAGTAGTATGTCCCTAGCGGGGGGATGGAATGAGCAGTTCTTC
CDR3 protein: CASSMSLAGGWNEQFF

clone size: NA
J gene: TRBJ1-2
V gene: TRBV7-2
D gene: NA
CDR3 DNA: TGTGCCAGCAGGCCTACCGGGACAAGCTATGGCTACACCTTC
CDR3 protein: CASRPTGTSYGYTF

clone size: NA
J gene: TRBJ2-5
V gene: TRBV27
D gene: NA
CDR3 DNA: TGTGCCAGCAGTTCCCAAAGACTCGCACGTAAAGAGACCCAGTACTTC
CDR3 protein: CASSSQRLARKETQYF

clone size: NA
J gene: TRBJ2-2
V gene: TRBV29-1
D gene: TRBD1
CDR3 DNA: TGCAGCGTTGACCGCGGGACAGGGAACACCGGGGAGCTGTTTTTT
CDR3 protein: CSVDRGTGNTGELFF

clone size: NA
J gene: TRBJ1-5
V gene: TRBV4-2
D gene: NA
CDR3 DNA: TGTGCCAGCAGCCAGGGTCCCGATAGCAATCAGCCCCAGCATTTT
CDR3 protein: CASSQGPDSNQPQHF

clone size: NA
J gene: TRBJ1-1
V gene: TRBV5-1
D gene: NA
CDR3 DNA: TGCGCCAGCAGCTTGGTCGGGACACCTGAAGCTTTCTTT
CDR3 protein: CASSLVGTPEAFF

clone size: few
J gene: TRBJ1-2
V gene: TRBV29-1
D gene: NA
CDR3 DNA: TGCAGCGTTGACCTAGACAGTGACCCCCTCTATGGCTACACCTTC
CDR3 protein: CSVDLDSDPLYGYTF

clone size: many
J gene: TRBJ2-7
V gene: TRBV10-3
D gene: TRBD1
CDR3 DNA: TGTGCCATCAGCGCCACAGGGGCCTACGAGCAGTACTTC
CDR3 protein: CAISATGAYEQYF

clone size: few
J gene: TRBJ2-3
V gene: TRBV5-6
D gene: NA
CDR3 DNA: TGTGCCAGCAGCTTGGCCCAGGAGTGGTCAGATACGCAGTATTTT
CDR3 protein: CASSLAQEWSDTQYF

clone size: few
J gene: TRBJ1-5
V gene: TRBV19
D gene: NA
CDR3 DNA: TGTGCCAGTAGTATAGTGGCAGGAGGCAATCAGCCCCAGCATTTT
CDR3 protein: CASSIVAGGNQPQHF

clone size: NA
J gene: TRBJ1-2
V gene: TRBV29-1
D gene: NA
CDR3 DNA: TGCAGCGTTCAAGGGCCCAGGACCTATGGCTACACCTTC
CDR3 protein: CSVQGPRTYGYTF

clone size: NA
J gene: TRBJ2-7
V gene: TRBV7-3
D gene: NA
CDR3 DNA: TGTGCCAGCAGCTTATCGGGCTCCTACGAGCAGTACTTC
CDR3 protein: CASSLSGSYEQYF

clone size: once
J gene: TRBJ2-7
V gene: TRBV29-1
D gene: NA
CDR3 DNA: TGCAGCGTTGGAAGGGACACTAAAGAGCAGTACTTC
CDR3 protein: CSVGRDTKEQYF

clone size: few
J gene: TRBJ2-4
V gene: TRBV2
D gene: NA
CDR3 DNA: TGTGCCAGCAGTGAATGGAGTGGGAGCTTAGCCAAAAACATTCAGTACTTC
CDR3 protein: CASSEWSGSLAKNIQYF

clone size: NA
J gene: TRBJ2-7
V gene: TRBV29-1
D gene: TRBD1
CDR3 DNA: TGCAGCGTCAACAAGTACGGTCAGGGGGCAACCTACGAGCAGTACTTC
CDR3 protein: CSVNKYGQGATYEQYF

clone size: NA
J gene: TRBJ2-5
V gene: TRBV7-2
D gene: NA
CDR3 DNA: TGTGCCAGCAGCTTAGTTATGGGTCAAGAGACCCAGTACTTC
CDR3 protein: CASSLVMGQETQYF

clone size: NA
J gene: TRBJ1-5
V gene: TRBV5-1
D gene: TRBD1
CDR3 DNA: TGCGCCAGCAGCTTGGAAGGGGGCGGAGGGCCCCAGCATTTT
CDR3 protein: CASSLEGGGGPQHF

clone size: NA
J gene: TRBJ2-6
V gene: TRBV2
D gene: TRBD1
CDR3 DNA: TGTGCCAGCAGGACCGGGACAGGAGTCTCTGGGGCCAACGTCCTGACTTTC
CDR3 protein: CASRTGTGVSGANVLTF

clone size: once
J gene: TRBJ2-7
V gene: TRBV7-8
D gene: TRBD2
CDR3 DNA: TGTGCCAGCAGCTTACGAAGCGGGGGGCTATACGAGCAGTACTTC
CDR3 protein: CASSLRSGGLYEQYF

clone size: few
J gene: TRBJ2-7
V gene: TRBV2
D gene: TRBD2
CDR3 DNA: TGTGCCAGCAGTCGGGAGCGGGGGGGTTTTGGCGAGCAGTACTTC
CDR3 protein: CASSRERGGFGEQYF

clone size: once
J gene: TRBJ2-5
V gene: TRBV18
D gene: NA
CDR3 DNA: TGTGCCAGCTCACCGGTCCAAGAGACCCAGTACTTC
CDR3 protein: CASSPVQETQYF

clone size: NA
J gene: TRBJ2-7
V gene: TRBV4-1
D gene: NA
CDR3 DNA: TGCGCCAGCAGCCAAGTCGGGGTAAGGTACGAGCAGTACTTC
CDR3 protein: CASSQVGVRYEQYF

clone size: NA
J gene: TRBJ2-5
V gene: TRBV5-1
D gene: TRBD1
CDR3 DNA: TGCGCCAGCAGCAGGACAGGGGGCGGGCAAGAGACCCAGTACTTC
CDR3 protein: CASSRTGGGQETQYF

clone size: few
J gene: TRBJ1-1
V gene: TRBV9
D gene: NA
CDR3 DNA: TGTGCCAGCAGCGTTGGGACGGTACACACTGAAGCTTTCTTT
CDR3 protein: CASSVGTVHTEAFF

clone size: once
J gene: TRBJ2-4
V gene: TRBV2
D gene: NA
CDR3 DNA: TGTGCCAGCAGTCCCAGAGACAGGATCATGAACATTCAGTACTTC
CDR3 protein: CASSPRDRIMNIQYF

clone size: NA
J gene: TRBJ2-5
V gene: TRBV29-1
D gene: NA
CDR3 DNA: TGCAGCGTTGTGAGACAATCACGAGAGACCCAGTACTTC
CDR3 protein: CSVVRQSRETQYF

clone size: NA
J gene: TRBJ2-7
V gene: TRBV5-4
D gene: NA
CDR3 DNA: TGTGCCAGCAGCTCCTCGGGCGGACAAGCCTACGAGCAGTACTTC
CDR3 protein: CASSSSGGQAYEQYF

clone size: NA
J gene: TRBJ1-2
V gene: TRBV27
D gene: NA
CDR3 DNA: TGTGCCAGCAGAGCAGCAGGTGAAGGCTACACCTTC
CDR3 protein: CASRAAGEGYTF

clone size: NA
J gene: TRBJ1-2
V gene: TRBV5-1
D gene: TRBD1
CDR3 DNA: TGCGCCAGCAGCTTGGCTCAGGGGGCTTCTTATGGCTACACCTTC
CDR3 protein: CASSLAQGASYGYTF

clone size: NA
J gene: TRBJ2-5
V gene: TRBV25-1
D gene: NA
CDR3 DNA: TGTGCCAGCAGTGAATGGGGGGACCAGTACTTC
CDR3 protein: CASSEWGDQYF